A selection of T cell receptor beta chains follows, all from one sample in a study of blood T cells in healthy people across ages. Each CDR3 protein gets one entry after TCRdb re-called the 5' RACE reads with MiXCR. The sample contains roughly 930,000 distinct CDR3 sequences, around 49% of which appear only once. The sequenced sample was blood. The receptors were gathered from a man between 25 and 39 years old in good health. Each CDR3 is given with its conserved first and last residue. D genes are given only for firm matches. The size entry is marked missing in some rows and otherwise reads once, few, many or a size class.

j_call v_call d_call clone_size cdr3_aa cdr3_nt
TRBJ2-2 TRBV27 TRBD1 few CASSFLGVGTGDTGELFF TGTGCCAGCAGTTTCTTGGGGGTAGGGACAGGGGACACCGGGGAGCTGTTTTTT
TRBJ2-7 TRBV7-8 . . CASSLDSPTPSYEQYF TGTGCCAGCAGCTTAGACAGCCCCACCCCCTCCTACGAGCAGTACTTC
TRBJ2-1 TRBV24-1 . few CATSARVGEQFF TGTGCCACCAGTGCGAGGGTAGGGGAGCAGTTCTTC
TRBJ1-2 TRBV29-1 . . CSVGGYGYGYTF TGCAGCGTAGGGGGGTACGGCTATGGCTACACCTTC
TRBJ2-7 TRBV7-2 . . CASSPALYEQYF TGTGCCAGCAGCCCTGCACTCTACGAGCAGTACTTC
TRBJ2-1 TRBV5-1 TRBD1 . CASIMDRGSYNEQFF TGCGCCAGCATCATGGACAGGGGTTCCTACAATGAGCAGTTCTTC
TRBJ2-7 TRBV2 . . CASSYPGTSYEQYF TGTGCCAGCAGTTATCCGGGAACCTCCTACGAGCAGTACTTC
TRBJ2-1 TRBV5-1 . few CASSLLVVGNEQFF TGCGCCAGCAGCCTCCTGGTCGTAGGGAATGAGCAGTTCTTC
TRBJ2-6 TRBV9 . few CASSALEVSGANVLTF TGTGCCAGCAGCGCCCTTGAGGTCTCTGGGGCCAACGTCCTGACTTTC
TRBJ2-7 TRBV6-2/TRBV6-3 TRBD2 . CASSHKTGRDEQYF TGTGCCAGCAGTCACAAGACTGGGAGGGACGAGCAGTACTTC
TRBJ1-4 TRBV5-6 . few CASSQTESNEKLFF TGTGCCAGCAGCCAGACTGAGAGTAATGAAAAACTGTTTTTT
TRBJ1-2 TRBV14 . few CASSQVTSGYTF TGTGCCAGCAGCCAAGTAACGTCCGGCTACACCTTC
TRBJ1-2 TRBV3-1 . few CASSQVTAGLGYGYTF TGTGCCAGCAGCCAAGTAACAGCAGGGTTGGGCTATGGCTACACCTTC
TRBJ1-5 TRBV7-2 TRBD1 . CASSLYRGEGQPQHF TGTGCCAGCAGCTTATACAGGGGAGAAGGGCAGCCCCAGCATTTT
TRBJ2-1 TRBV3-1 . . CASSRGRGFPYNEQFF TGTGCCAGCAGCCGGGGGCGGGGGTTTCCCTACAATGAGCAGTTCTTC
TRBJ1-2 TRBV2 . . CASSDPTTANYGYTF TGTGCCAGCAGTGACCCTACGACAGCTAACTATGGCTACACCTTC